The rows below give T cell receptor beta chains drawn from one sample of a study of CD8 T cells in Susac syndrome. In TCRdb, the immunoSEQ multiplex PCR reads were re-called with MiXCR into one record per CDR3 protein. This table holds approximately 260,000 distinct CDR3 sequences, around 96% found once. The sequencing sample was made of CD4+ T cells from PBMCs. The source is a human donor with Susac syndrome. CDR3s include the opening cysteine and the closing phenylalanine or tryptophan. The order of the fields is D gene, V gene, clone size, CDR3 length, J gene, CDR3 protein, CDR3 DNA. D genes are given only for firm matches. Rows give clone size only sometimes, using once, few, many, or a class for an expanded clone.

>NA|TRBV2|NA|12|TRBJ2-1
CASSYTKTEQFF
TGTGCCAGCAGCTACACCAAGACCGAGCAGTTCTTC
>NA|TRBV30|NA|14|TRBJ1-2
CAWSVNTRRGGYTF
TGTGCCTGGAGTGTAAACACCCGGAGGGGTGGCTACACCTTC
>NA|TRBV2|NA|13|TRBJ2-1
CASTPCQGCEQFF
TGTGCCAGCACCCCATGCCAGGGGTGCGAGCAGTTCTTC
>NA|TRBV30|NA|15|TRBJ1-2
CAWSVQGTPNYGYTF
TGTGCCTGGAGTGTACAAGGGACACCTAACTATGGCTACACCTTC
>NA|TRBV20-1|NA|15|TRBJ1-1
CSARDSWGFNTEAFF
TGCAGTGCTAGAGATAGTTGGGGTTTTAACACTGAAGCTTTCTTT
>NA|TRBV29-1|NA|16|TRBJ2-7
CSVEEVLGFRGYEQYF
TGCAGCGTTGAAGAAGTGCTAGGATTCAGGGGCTACGAGCAGTACTTC
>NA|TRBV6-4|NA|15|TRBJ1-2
CASSDKGGPRNGYTF
TGTGCCAGCAGTGACAAGGGGGGCCCAAGGAATGGCTACACCTTC
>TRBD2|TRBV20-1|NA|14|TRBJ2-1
CSARGLAGVDEQFF
TGCAGTGCTAGGGGACTAGCGGGAGTCGATGAGCAGTTCTTC
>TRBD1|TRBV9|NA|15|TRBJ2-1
CASSPLSTGRNEQFF
TGTGCCAGCAGCCCTCTTTCGACAGGGAGAAATGAGCAGTTCTTC
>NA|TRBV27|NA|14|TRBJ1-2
CASSLLGGAYGYTF
TGTGCCAGCAGTTTATTGGGGGGCGCCTATGGCTACACCTTC
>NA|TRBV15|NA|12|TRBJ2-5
CATSREVGTQYF
TGTGCCACCAGCAGGGAAGTTGGGACCCAGTACTTC
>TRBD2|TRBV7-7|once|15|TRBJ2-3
CASSPTRLARDTQYF
TGTGCTAGCAGTCCTACCCGACTAGCGAGAGATACGCAGTATTTT
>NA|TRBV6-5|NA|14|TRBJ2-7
CASSYLDSTYEQYF
TGTGCCAGCAGTTACTTGGACAGCACCTACGAGCAGTACTTC
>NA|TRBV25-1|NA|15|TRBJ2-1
CASSELRDLGAEQFF
TGTGCCAGCAGTGAATTACGGGACTTAGGGGCGGAGCAGTTCTTC
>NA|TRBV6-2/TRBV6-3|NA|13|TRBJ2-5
CASSSWGSETQYF
TGTGCCAGCAGTTCATGGGGCTCCGAGACCCAGTACTTC
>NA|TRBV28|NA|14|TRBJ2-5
CASRHGRGQETQYF
TGTGCCAGCCGTCATGGCAGAGGCCAAGAGACCCAGTACTTC
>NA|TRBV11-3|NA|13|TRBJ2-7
CASSPTRAGEQYF
TGTGCCAGCAGCCCCACTCGGGCAGGGGAGCAGTACTTC
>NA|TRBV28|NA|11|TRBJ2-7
CASSRGGGQYF
TGTGCCAGCAGTCGCGGGGGCGGCCAGTACTTC
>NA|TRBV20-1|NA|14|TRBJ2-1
CSAISGPSYNEQFF
TGCAGTGCAATTAGCGGACCCTCCTACAATGAGCAGTTCTTC
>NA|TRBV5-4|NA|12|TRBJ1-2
CASSLIGGGYTF
TGTGCCAGCAGCTTAATAGGTGGAGGCTACACCTTC
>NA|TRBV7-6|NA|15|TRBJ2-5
CASSQPPISAETQYF
TGTGCCAGCAGCCAACCCCCCATTTCGGCCGAGACCCAGTACTTC
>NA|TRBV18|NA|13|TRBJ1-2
CASSPEQDYGYTF
TGTGCCAGCTCACCCGAACAGGACTATGGCTACACCTTC
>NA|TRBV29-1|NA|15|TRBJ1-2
CSVEVPPGGSYGYTF
TGCAGCGTTGAAGTACCCCCGGGGGGCAGCTATGGCTACACCTTC
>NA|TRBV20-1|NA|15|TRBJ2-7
CSVTKLFEKSYEQYF
TGCAGTGTTACCAAATTATTCGAAAAGTCCTACGAGCAGTACTTC